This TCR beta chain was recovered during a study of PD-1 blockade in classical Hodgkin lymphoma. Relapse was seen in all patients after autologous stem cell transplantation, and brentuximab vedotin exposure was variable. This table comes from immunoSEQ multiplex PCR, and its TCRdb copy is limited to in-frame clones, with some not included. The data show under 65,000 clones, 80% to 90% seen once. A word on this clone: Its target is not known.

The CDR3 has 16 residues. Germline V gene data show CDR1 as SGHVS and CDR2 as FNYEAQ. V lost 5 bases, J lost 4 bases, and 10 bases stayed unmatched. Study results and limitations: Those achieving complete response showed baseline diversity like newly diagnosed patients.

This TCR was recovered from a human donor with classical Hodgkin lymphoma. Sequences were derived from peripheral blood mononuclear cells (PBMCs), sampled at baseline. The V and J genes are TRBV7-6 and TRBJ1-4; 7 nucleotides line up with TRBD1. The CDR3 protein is CASSPDPTGNNEKLFF. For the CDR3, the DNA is TGTGCCAGCAGCCCGGATCCGACAGGGAATAATGAAAAACTGTTTTTT.